The sequence of this T cell receptor beta chain was determined in a study of T-cell reconstitution after alpha-beta-depleted transplantation in children. Preparing the TCRbeta library involved the use of unique molecular identifiers. A single record per CDR3 protein comes from TCRdb applying MiXCR to the PCR reads. The sample lists hundreds of thousands of distinct CDR3 sequences; about a sixth were seen once. Study-wide results and caveats: When one year had passed after transplant, most T-cell counts and diversity came from newly produced T cells. In patients about two months after transplant, alpha-beta T cells reportedly arose from several hundred expanded graft clones. Where some patients showed high TCRbeta diversity at day 60, it came from recipient T cells and thymic progenitors that had survived.

The CDR3 covers 17 residues. The V gene end was trimmed by 2 bases and the J gene end by 3 bases; junction bases not matched to a gene: 8. The germline gives CDR1 KGHSH, CDR2 LQKENI. There are a few counts of this clonotype. The antigen is undetermined. The chain carries TRBV18 and TRBJ2-1; 9 bases are shared with TRBD1. The origin of this receptor is a male patient aged 2-9 years who had a stem cell transplant for acute lymphoblastic leukemia, so the T cells may come from the graft donor. The specimen comprised PBMCs, mostly from graft donor cells, sampled 360 days after TCRalphabeta/CD19-depleted stem cell transplant. CDR3 nucleotides: TGTGCCAGCTCACCAAGCTCCGGGACAGGGCTCTACAATGAGCAGTTCTTC. This encodes CASSPSSGTGLYNEQFF.